This TCR beta chain originates from a study of blood T cell repertoires in COVID-19. In the study overall: The cDNA or gDNA used as material had been derived from T cells, B-cell-depleted T cells, or PBMCs.

Produced via immunoSEQ multiplex PCR; TCRdb's table is partial and in-frame only. This table holds around 300,000 clones, around nine tenths found once. Allocation to cohorts depended on clinical history reported by the participants. The junction had 8 bases not matched to a gene; V was cut back by 4 bases and J by 4 bases. Germline values: CDR1 SGHNT, CDR2 YYREEE (reference sequence). The CDR3 has 15 amino acids. Sequenced: PBMCs or T cells enriched from blood (not recorded which). This receptor was taken from a woman in her forties who had recovered from COVID-19. The chain is built from TRBV5-4 and TRBJ2-5; 9 positions agree with TRBD1. DNA of the CDR3: TGTGCCAGCAGCAATGACAGGGGGGACGGAGAGACCCAGTACTTC. Translated, it gives CASSNDRGDGETQYF.